The source of this T cell receptor beta chain is a study of cytomegalovirus exposure and HLA in healthy donors. This clone has only one observation. The method was immunoSEQ multiplex PCR; TCRdb's version includes in-frame clones alone and lacks a portion of them. The sample yields 150,000 to 200,000 clones, 88% seen once. Per germline, CDR1 MDHEN and CDR2 SYDVKM. J lost 7 bases, V lost 3 bases, and 4 bases had no gene match. The CDR3 sequence is 16 residues long. This sequence joins TRBV28 and TRBJ2-2; the match to TRBD2 covers 14 bases. The sequenced sample was PBMCs. The sequence was collected from a man between 18 and 35 years old in good health and CMV-seronegative. CDR3 loop: CASSFGTSGRSGELFF. CDR3 nucleotides: TGTGCCAGCAGTTTCGGGACTAGCGGGAGAAGCGGGGAGCTGTTTTTT.